The 12 T cell receptor beta chains below all came from one sample that was sequenced in a study of a mutant IDH1 vaccine in newly diagnosed glioma. The time point: week 5, during vaccination. The content of each vaccine dose was 300 ug of mutant IDH1 20-mer peptide, and topical imiquimod accompanied it. These TCRs are of unknown antigen specificity. This table comes from immunoSEQ multiplex PCR, and its TCRdb copy is limited to in-frame clones, with some not included. The sample gives roughly 50,000 clones, about 80% of which show up once; approximately 2.8% is in the top ten. Specimen: PBMCs, collected from a glioma patient whose treatment included an IDH1 peptide vaccine. The source of these receptors is a woman aged 18-29 years with glioma. Some clones in this sample may be carry-over from other donors' samples.

The chain joins TRBV13 to TRBJ2-5; TRBD2 aligns across 16 bases. The CDR3 has 18 amino acids. The germline V gene has CDR1 PRHDT and CDR2 FYEKMQ (reference sequence). Trimming at V came to 3 bases and at J to 7 bases, leaving 11 bases not matched to a gene. The CDR3 loop reads CASSFPGLAGGPQGTQYF. In nucleotides, the CDR3 is TGTGCCAGCAGCTTTCCGGGACTAGCGGGAGGGCCCCAGGGGACCCAGTACTTC.

J is TRBJ2-3 and V is TRBV7-9; D is perhaps TRBD2 (6 bases). This CDR3 has 16 amino acids. Germline loops: CDR1 SEHNR, CDR2 FQNEAQ (reference sequence). Deletions cut 5 bases from V and 4 bases from J, with 19 bases between. DNA of the CDR3: TGTGCCAGCAGCCCGCCCCTGGGCAGGGAGGCAGATACGCAGTATTTT. Its translation: CASSPPLGREADTQYF.

The chain has TRBV5-1 and TRBJ1-1, with a weak D call TRBD1 (6 bases). Trimming stripped 4 bases from V and 4 bases from J, with 11 bases between. CDR1 is SGHRS, CDR2 YFSETQ, per germline. CDR3 length: 13 amino acids. CDR3 in amino acids: CASSIRGGTEAFF. The CDR3 DNA reads TGCGCCAGCAGCATCAGGGGCGGCACTGAAGCTTTCTTT.

This clone showed up just once. The J gene is TRBJ2-7, the V gene TRBV5-6; TRBD1 aligns across 9 bases. With 4 bases clipped from V and 5 bases from J, the junction kept 4 bases outside the gene matches. The germline V gene encodes CDR1 SGHDT and CDR2 YYEEEE. The CDR3 extends over 13 amino acids. DNA for the CDR3: TGTGCCAGCAGCGGACAGGGGAGCCACGAGCAGTACTTC. Amino acids: CASSGQGSHEQYF.

This sequence joins TRBV29-1 and TRBJ2-7; D unresolved. The V end was cut by 1 base, the J end by 0 bases, with 4 bases between. The CDR3 runs 12 residues. Germline V CDR1 and CDR2: SQVTM, ANQGSEA. The CDR3 is CSVEVASYEQYF. The CDR3 nucleotides read TGCAGCGTTGAAGTGGCCTCCTACGAGCAGTACTTC.

V gene TRBV5-6 combines with J gene TRBJ1-2; TRBD1 agrees at 8 bases. Trimming removed 1 base from V and 1 base from J; junction bases left unmatched: 0. Germline lookup yields CDR1 SGHDT and CDR2 YYEEEE. The CDR3 runs 14 residues. The CDR3 nucleotides read TGTGCCAGCAGCTTGACAGGGGGTAACTATGGCTACACCTTC. This codes for CASSLTGGNYGYTF.

V is TRBV10-1 and J is TRBJ1-3, with D possibly matching TRBD1 (5 bases). Between the trimmed V and J ends, which lost 7 bases and 2 bases, there was a span of 9 bases. This CDR3 contains 13 residues. Germline V lookup: CDR1 WNHNN, CDR2 SYGVQD (reference sequence). The CDR3 is CASTGGTGNTIYF. The CDR3 coding sequence is TGCGCCAGCACCGGGGGTACTGGAAACACCATATATTTT.

V usage is TRBV5-1 and J usage is TRBJ2-6; tentative D call: TRBD2 (6 bases). Trimming removed 2 bases from V and 0 bases from J, with 9 bases in between. The length of the CDR3 is 16 residues. Germline V gene data show CDR1 as SGHRS and CDR2 as YFSETQ. DNA of the CDR3: TGCGCCAGCAGCTTTGGAGGGGCCTCTGGGGCCAACGTCCTGACTTTC. Its protein is CASSFGGASGANVLTF.

The chain employs TRBV6-5 and TRBJ1-3, with D uncertain. The germline V and J ends were trimmed by 4 bases and 0 bases, with 13 bases remaining between them. The CDR3 loop spans 16 amino acids. The V gene's germline CDR1 is MNHEY and CDR2 SVGAGI. This CDR3 is CASSSPPAPSGNTIYF. The CDR3 DNA follows: TGTGCCAGCAGTTCCCCCCCAGCCCCCTCTGGAAACACCATATATTTT.

The V call is TRBV6-5, the J call TRBJ1-1; D uncertain. The V and J ends lost 6 bases and 4 bases respectively, with 18 bases between them. The CDR3 is 15 residues long. From germline, CDR1 is MNHEY and CDR2 SVGAGI. The CDR3 sequence: CASSYRLGQTTEAFF. Written as DNA, the CDR3 is TGTGCCAGCAGCTACCGACTAGGGCAAACCACTGAAGCTTTCTTT.

This clone occurred a few times. CDR3 coding DNA: TGTGCCAGCAGCAATTACAGGGGGCGGGGGACTGAAGCTTTCTTT. As protein: CASSNYRGRGTEAFF. The gene calls are TRBV7-9 and TRBJ1-1; 9 nucleotides line up with TRBD1. Germline CDR1 SEHNR, CDR2 FQNEAQ (reference sequence). V lost 5 bases, J lost 5 bases, and 9 bases stayed unmatched. This CDR3 has 15 amino acids.

The V call is TRBV7-2, the J call TRBJ1-1; TRBD1 aligns across 7 bases. Germline V gene lookup returns CDR1 SGHTA and CDR2 FQGNSA. Trimming cost V 2 bases and J 0 bases; bases outside gene matches: 6. This CDR3 contains 16 residues. CDR3 residues: CASSLRTGRLNTEAFF. The DNA for the CDR3 is TGTGCCAGCAGCTTAAGGACAGGCCGCTTGAACACTGAAGCTTTCTTT.